This T cell receptor (beta chain) was retrieved from a study of blood T cell repertoires in COVID-19. About the study: PBMCs, B-cell-depleted T cells, or T cells provided the cDNA or gDNA that made up the material.

This CDR3 comprises 17 residues. The V gene end was trimmed by 4 bases and the J gene end by 4 bases; junction bases not matched to a gene: 10. Germline loops: CDR1 SGDLS, CDR2 YYNGEE. Adults between about 18 and 89 years of age took part from about two dozen US areas. Assignments of participants to cohorts depended upon their own reported clinical history. In the original workflow: Using reference gene primer amplification, nucleated cell counts were estimated. Some clones are missing from TCRdb's copy, which holds only in-frame ones; the method was immunoSEQ multiplex PCR. V, J and clone size are taken as reported in that table, and D and trimming were inferred from the DNA itself. Of under 500,000 clones listed, nearly 90% are singletons.

The chain couples TRBV9 to TRBJ2-1; 11 nucleotides match TRBD1. Input material: PBMCs or T cells enriched from blood (not recorded which). The receptor was isolated from a woman aged 18-29 years with acute COVID-19. The CDR3: CASSPINRDRGYNEQFF. The CDR3 bases are TGTGCCAGCAGCCCCATAAACCGGGACAGGGGGTACAATGAGCAGTTCTTC.